The 28 T cell receptor beta chains listed next were all sequenced from one sample in a study of cytomegalovirus exposure and HLA in healthy donors. Vbeta (60) and Jbeta (13) primers were used in the PCR. Clones were sequenced by immunoSEQ multiplex PCR, and TCRdb holds only the in-frame ones, with some missing. In total, the table holds 30,000 to 35,000 clones. Sequencing was carried out using PBMCs. These receptors originate from a man aged 35 to 55 in good health and CMV-seronegative.

J is TRBJ2-7 and V is TRBV28; TRBD2 matches at 12 bases. The CDR3 is 15 amino acids. In germline, CDR1 is MDHEN, CDR2 SYDVKM. The J segment lost 5 bases and the V segment lost 3 bases, leaving 5 bases of the junction unmatched. The DNA of the CDR3 is TGTGCCAGCAGTTTGCCTACTAGCGGGAGGCACGAGCAGTACTTC. This gives the protein CASSLPTSGRHEQYF. Filled out from reference TRBV28 and TRBJ2-7, the complete variable domain reads DVKVTQSSRYLVKRTGEKVFLECVQDMDHENMFWYRQDPGLGLRLIYFSYDVKMKEKGDIPEGYSVSREKKERFSLILESASTNQTSMYLCASSLPTSGRHEQYFGPGTRLTVT.

The rearrangement links TRBV19 to TRBJ2-7; the match to TRBD2 covers 11 bases. V lost 4 bases, J lost 0 bases, and 5 bases stayed unmatched. The CDR3 consists of 16 residues. Germline V gives CDR1 LNHDA, CDR2 SQIVND (reference sequence). The CDR3 nucleotides are TGTGCCAGTAGTAACACCGGGACTAGCGGCTCCTACGAGCAGTACTTC. It encodes CASSNTGTSGSYEQYF. Variable domain in full (rest from reference TRBV19 and TRBJ2-7): DGGITQSPKYLFRKEGQNVTLSCEQNLNHDAMYWYRQDPGQGLRLIYYSQIVNDFQKGDIAEGYSVSREKKESFPLTVTSAQKNPTAFYLCASSNTGTSGSYEQYFGPGTRLTVT.

J is TRBJ1-1 and V is TRBV19, with a tentative D call TRBD1 (5 bases). Germline V CDR1 and CDR2: LNHDA, SQIVND (reference sequence). There are 15 residues in the CDR3. Deletions cut 5 bases from V and 4 bases from J, with 17 bases between. CDR3 sequence reads: CASSHQGTPITEAFF. DNA for the CDR3: TGTGCCAGTAGTCATCAGGGAACCCCCATCACTGAAGCTTTCTTT.

The chain joins TRBV29-1 to TRBJ2-5, with 8 nucleotides matching TRBD2. V dropped 2 bases and J dropped 6; count of bases not matched to a gene: 8. The germline gives CDR1 SQVTM, CDR2 ANQGSEA. The CDR3 totals 14 residues. The CDR3 DNA is TGCAGCGTTGAATCCAGCGGGAGTACTAAGACCCAGTACTTC. It yields the protein CSVESSGSTKTQYF. The full variable domain, its missing parts supplied by reference TRBV29-1 and TRBJ2-5, is SAVISQKPSRDICQRGTSLTIQCQVDSQVTMMFWYRQQPGQSLTLIATANQGSEATYESGFVIDKFPISRPNLTFSTLTVSNMSPEDSSIYLCSVESSGSTKTQYFGPGTRLLVL.

This chain connects TRBV18 to TRBJ2-7; perhaps TRBD1 as D (6 bases). Germline V gives CDR1 KGHSH, CDR2 LQKENI. The CDR3 is 14 residues long. V lost 3 bases, J lost 2 bases, and 11 bases lay in between. CDR3 in DNA: TGTGCCAGCTCACCGAGGACAGACGCCTACGAGCAGTACTTC. Amino acid sequence: CASSPRTDAYEQYF.

The V call is TRBV5-5, the J call TRBJ2-1; 10 bases map to TRBD2. Looked up from germline, CDR1 is SGHKS and CDR2 is YYEKEE (reference sequence). V was clipped by 4 bases and J by 4 bases; unmatched bases: 8. The CDR3 is 16 amino acids. The CDR3 is CASSSRPSGGYNEQFF. The DNA for the CDR3 is TGTGCCAGCAGCAGTCGACCTAGCGGGGGTTACAATGAGCAGTTCTTC.

The CDR3 is CASRTGRNEQFF. In nucleotides, the CDR3 is TGTGCCAGTAGGACAGGGAGAAATGAGCAGTTCTTC. J is TRBJ2-1 and V is TRBV19; 7 nucleotides line up with TRBD1. Unmatched junction bases numbered 3, after V lost 6 bases and J lost 7 bases. CDR3 size: 12 residues. Germline V gives CDR1 LNHDA, CDR2 SQIVND (reference sequence).

The chain links TRBV18 to TRBJ2-7; possibly TRBD2 for D (6 bases). In germline, CDR1 is KGHSH, CDR2 LQKENI. The CDR3 spans 14 residues. The germline V and J ends were trimmed by 2 bases and 0 bases, with 8 bases remaining between them. The CDR3 coding sequence is TGTGCCAGCTCACCAGTGACTAGCTCCTACGAGCAGTACTTC. The encoded protein is CASSPVTSSYEQYF.

The chain couples TRBV4-1 to TRBJ2-2; weak D call: TRBD1 (5 bases). The germline gives CDR1 MGHRA, CDR2 YSYEKL. Trimming took off 3 bases at V and 6 bases at J, with 17 bases between the two ends. This CDR3 has 16 amino acids. The CDR3 reads CASSQIGVRGAGELFF. The CDR3 nucleotides read TGCGCCAGCAGCCAGATAGGGGTTAGGGGCGCCGGGGAGCTGTTTTTT.

V usage is TRBV4-3 and J usage is TRBJ2-1; TRBD2 matches at 9 bases. V gave up 1 base and J gave up 5 bases; unmatched junction bases: 3. Germline CDR1 is LGHNA and CDR2 is YSLEER. The CDR3 runs 15 residues. The CDR3 here is CASSQGTSDDNEQFF. Written as DNA, the CDR3 is TGCGCCAGCAGCCAAGGGACTAGCGACGACAATGAGCAGTTCTTC.

The chain links TRBV7-2 to TRBJ2-1; 7 bases line up with TRBD1. The CDR3 is 14 amino acids. Germline V gives CDR1 SGHTA, CDR2 FQGNSA. V was clipped by 5 bases and J by 5 bases; unmatched bases: 6. The CDR3 here is CASSPTTGNNEQFF. Here the CDR3 DNA reads TGTGCCAGCAGCCCCACGACAGGGAACAATGAGCAGTTCTTC.

V is TRBV19 and J is TRBJ1-5, with TRBD1 matching over 8 bases. Germline CDR1 reads LNHDA; CDR2 reads SQIVND (reference sequence). V shed 5 bases and J 6 bases; nucleotides not matched to a gene: 12. The length of the CDR3 is 16 residues. Written as DNA, the CDR3 is TGTGCCAGTAGTGAAGCTCCCCCAGGGGGCGGTCAGCCCCAGCATTTT. Translated: CASSEAPPGGGQPQHF.

The chain has TRBV18 and TRBJ2-7, with a tentative D call TRBD2 (6 bases). Trimming took off 3 bases at V and 6 bases at J, with 15 bases between the two ends. Germline CDR1 reads KGHSH; CDR2 reads LQKENI. CDR3 size: 14 residues. The CDR3 nucleotides are TGTGCCAGCTCACCGAGGTCATTGGAGGGCGAGCAGTACTTC. This codes for CASSPRSLEGEQYF.

The rearrangement uses TRBV25-1 and TRBJ1-1; D may be TRBD1 (5 bases). From germline, CDR1 is MGHDK and CDR2 SYGVNS. This CDR3 has 12 residues. Trimming took off 2 bases at V and 8 bases at J, with 9 bases between the two ends. The CDR3 loop is CASSEGGGEAFF. The CDR3 nucleotides read TGTGCCAGCAGTGAAGGGGGGGGAGAAGCTTTCTTT. The entire variable domain, with the rest obtained from reference TRBV25-1 and TRBJ1-1, is as follows: EADIYQTPRYLVIGTGKKITLECSQTMGHDKMYWYQQDPGMELHLIHYSYGVNSTEKGDLSSESTVSRIRTEHFPLTLESARPSHTSQYLCASSEGGGEAFFGQGTRLTVV.

The genes are TRBV30 and TRBJ1-1, with D unresolved. Trimming left V 1 base short and J 3 bases short, with 9 bases between. Germline CDR1 is GTSNPN and CDR2 is SVGIG (reference sequence). This CDR3 is 13 amino acids long. CDR3 protein: CAWSDRSYTEAFF. The CDR3 coding sequence is TGTGCCTGGAGTGACCGCAGTTACACTGAAGCTTTCTTT. The full variable domain, with the rest looked up from reference TRBV30 and TRBJ1-1, is SQTIHQWPATLVQPVGSPLSLECTVEGTSNPNLYWYRQAAGRGLQLLFYSVGIGQISSEVPQNLSASRPQDRQFILSSKKLLLSDSGFYLCAWSDRSYTEAFFGQGTRLTVV.

This chain joins TRBV5-5 and TRBJ1-5; D not certain. V was pared by 0 bases and J by 2 bases, with 6 bases between. The CDR3 runs 14 residues. Germline-derived CDR1 and CDR2 are SGHKS and YYEKEE (reference sequence). The CDR3: CASSLAGGNQPQHF. CDR3 coding DNA: TGTGCCAGCAGCTTGGCAGGCGGCAATCAGCCCCAGCATTTT. Full variable domain (missing parts from reference TRBV5-5 and TRBJ1-5): DAGVTQSPTHLIKTRGQQVTLRCSPISGHKSVSWYQQVLGQGPQFIFQYYEKEERGRGNFPDRFSARQFPNYSSELNVNALLLGDSALYLCASSLAGGNQPQHFGDGTRLSIL.

The chain employs TRBV29-1 and TRBJ1-1; 7 nucleotides agree with TRBD1. The V segment lost 7 bases and the J segment 0 bases; nucleotides outside the gene matches: 5. The CDR3 covers 13 residues. The germline V gene encodes CDR1 SQVTM and CDR2 ANQGSEA. The CDR3: CSAATGLNTEAFF. CDR3 bases: TGCAGCGCCGCGACAGGGCTGAACACTGAAGCTTTCTTT. The full variable domain, its missing parts supplied by reference TRBV29-1 and TRBJ1-1, is SAVISQKPSRDICQRGTSLTIQCQVDSQVTMMFWYRQQPGQSLTLIATANQGSEATYESGFVIDKFPISRPNLTFSTLTVSNMSPEDSSIYLCSAATGLNTEAFFGQGTRLTVV.

The rearrangement links TRBV25-1 to TRBJ1-3; no reliable D call. This CDR3 is 14 amino acids long. Trimming took off 3 bases at V and 4 bases at J, with 10 bases between the two ends. CDR1 and CDR2 from the germline V gene are MGHDK and SYGVNS. The CDR3 DNA follows: TGTGCCAGCAGTGATAGACTCCGAGGAAACACCATATATTTT. It yields the protein CASSDRLRGNTIYF. Looking up the rest from reference TRBV25-1 and TRBJ1-3 gives the full variable domain: EADIYQTPRYLVIGTGKKITLECSQTMGHDKMYWYQQDPGMELHLIHYSYGVNSTEKGDLSSESTVSRIRTEHFPLTLESARPSHTSQYLCASSDRLRGNTIYFGEGSWLTVV.

The CDR3 bases are TGTGCCAGCTGTCCGAAGGACTTCGTTGAGACCCAGTACTTC. This translates into CASCPKDFVETQYF. The chain recombines TRBV18 with TRBJ2-5, with D perhaps matching TRBD2 (5 bases). This CDR3 contains 14 residues. CDR1 and CDR2 from the germline V gene are KGHSH and LQKENI. The ends were cut back, 7 bases at V and 5 bases at J, with 17 bases in the middle.

V gene TRBV29-1 combines with J gene TRBJ2-2; the D gene is possibly TRBD2 (5 bases). In germline, CDR1 is SQVTM, CDR2 ANQGSEA. V shed 6 bases and J shed 4 bases, with 12 bases lying between them. The CDR3 loop spans 13 amino acids. The CDR3 DNA reads as TGCAGCGTACCCGGACTTTTCACCGGGGAGCTGTTTTTT. Amino acids: CSVPGLFTGELFF.

The rearrangement links TRBV28 to TRBJ1-1; D is unclear. The ends were cut back, 6 bases at V and 4 bases at J, with 9 bases in the middle. The germline V gene has CDR1 MDHEN and CDR2 SYDVKM. CDR3 length equals 12 residues. The CDR3: CASSLLSTEAFF. The CDR3 region has the DNA TGTGCCAGCAGCCTGCTTAGCACTGAAGCTTTCTTT.

The V gene is TRBV4-2, the J gene TRBJ2-5; 9 bases agree with TRBD1. Germline trimming cut 3 bases from V and 5 bases from J; bases unmatched to any gene: 13. Germline V gene data show CDR1 as LGHNA and CDR2 as YNFKEQ. CDR3 length: 17 residues. The CDR3 DNA reads TGTGCCAGCAGCCACGACAGTTCCACCGGGACAGGGGAGACCCAGTACTTC. Its protein product is CASSHDSSTGTGETQYF.

This chain links TRBV19 with TRBJ2-1; TRBD2 matches at 10 bases. The CDR3 length is 17 residues. Per the germline V gene, CDR1 is LNHDA and CDR2 is SQIVND (reference sequence). The J segment lost 7 bases and the V segment lost 3 bases, leaving 12 bases of the junction unmatched. As DNA, the CDR3 is TGTGCCAGTAGTATCGGGATAGCGGGAGGTCCGGGGAATGAGCAGTTCTTC. It translates to CASSIGIAGGPGNEQFF. The entire variable domain, with the rest obtained from reference TRBV19 and TRBJ2-1, is as follows: DGGITQSPKYLFRKEGQNVTLSCEQNLNHDAMYWYRQDPGQGLRLIYYSQIVNDFQKGDIAEGYSVSREKKESFPLTVTSAQKNPTAFYLCASSIGIAGGPGNEQFFGPGTRLTVL.

This chain links TRBV13 with TRBJ2-7; perhaps TRBD1 as D (5 bases). Germline V gene data show CDR1 as PRHDT and CDR2 as FYEKMQ (reference sequence). V lost 6 bases to trimming and J lost 1 base, with 13 bases between them. This CDR3 has 14 residues. DNA of the CDR3: TGTGCCAGCAGTAGGGGCAGGCCTTCCTACGAGCAGTACTTC. Its protein product is CASSRGRPSYEQYF.

The chain joins TRBV7-2 to TRBJ2-7; 8 bases agree with TRBD2. The CDR3 is 17 residues long. Trimming cost V 1 base and J 2 bases; bases outside gene matches: 10. Germline CDR1 is SGHTA and CDR2 is FQGNSA. The CDR3 coding sequence is TGTGCCAGCAGCTTAGTTAGGGGCGGGAGGAGGGCCTACGAGCAGTACTTC. As protein: CASSLVRGGRRAYEQYF.

About this clone itself: This specimen includes other DNA sequences encoding the same CDR3. The gene calls are TRBV7-9 and TRBJ1-5; TRBD1 matches 9 bases. This CDR3 is built from 14 residues. In germline, CDR1 is SEHNR, CDR2 FQNEAQ (reference sequence). After removal of 5 bases from V and 6 bases from J, the junction contained 5 bases not matched to a gene. CDR3 loop: CASSMGQGGQPQHF. Here the CDR3 DNA reads TGTGCCAGCAGCATGGGACAGGGAGGTCAGCCCCAGCATTTT.

The chain joins TRBV4-2 to TRBJ2-5; TRBD2 might be the D (5 bases). This CDR3 has 14 residues. The germline V gene encodes CDR1 LGHNA and CDR2 YNFKEQ. The V and J ends lost 2 bases and 6 bases respectively, with 13 bases between them. The CDR3 bases are TGTGCCAGCAGCCAACCCCGCGACGGGAAGACCCAGTACTTC. Encoded protein: CASSQPRDGKTQYF.

The chain employs TRBV6-1 and TRBJ2-1; 7 bases map to TRBD1. The CDR3 totals 13 residues. The J segment lost 8 bases and the V segment lost 6 bases, leaving 7 bases of the junction unmatched. The germline V gene encodes CDR1 MNHNS and CDR2 SASEGT. In DNA form, the CDR3 reads TGTGCCAGCAGGGTGCAGGGGGTCGATGAGCAGTTCTTC. Translated, it gives CASRVQGVDEQFF.